This TCR beta chain was captured in a study of shared clonotypes between healthy human individuals. Study-wide points: Apart from blood, nothing was sampled; tissue repertoires likely differ. Rarefaction gave evidence that sorted-subset sequencing remained incomplete despite large depth. Sharing across four donors was highest in naive CD4 (approximately 5%) and lowest in memory CD8 (around 0.4%).

The method was immunoSEQ multiplex PCR; TCRdb's version includes in-frame clones alone and lacks a portion of them. Among around 620,000 clones listed, about 95% were seen once. Naive CD8 cells comprised CD45RO-negative, CCR7-positively selected cells, excluding terminally differentiated effector memory CD45RA+ cells. About this clone: Its antigen is undetermined.

Looked up from germline, CDR1 is SGHKS and CDR2 is YYEKEE (reference sequence). The CDR3 totals 16 residues. Trimming removed 3 bases at V and 0 bases at J, with 16 bases between. The origin of this receptor is a woman aged 25 to 45 in good health. The sample consisted of naive CD8+ T cells sorted from blood. V gene TRBV5-5 combines with J gene TRBJ2-7, with D tentatively TRBD2 (6 bases). The chain's CDR3 is CASSWGGYGSSYEQYF. The CDR3 bases are TGTGCCAGCAGCTGGGGTGGTTACGGGAGCTCCTACGAGCAGTACTTC.